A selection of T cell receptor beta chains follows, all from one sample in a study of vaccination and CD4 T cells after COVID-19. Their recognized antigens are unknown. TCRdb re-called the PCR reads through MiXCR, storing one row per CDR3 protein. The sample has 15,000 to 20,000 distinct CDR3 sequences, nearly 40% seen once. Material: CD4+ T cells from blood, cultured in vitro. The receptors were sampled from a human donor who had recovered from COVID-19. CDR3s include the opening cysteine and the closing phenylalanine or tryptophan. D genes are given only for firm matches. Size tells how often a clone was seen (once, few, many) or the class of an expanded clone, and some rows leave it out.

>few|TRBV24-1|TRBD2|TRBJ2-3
TGTGCCACCAGTGATTGGGAGGGACTAGCGGGTGATACGCAGTATTTT
CATSDWEGLAGDTQYF
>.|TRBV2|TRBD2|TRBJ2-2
TGTGCCAGCACCAAAGGCCGGGGGACTAGCGGGAGGGGAGGGGCCGGGGAGCTGTTTTTT
CASTKGRGTSGRGGAGELFF
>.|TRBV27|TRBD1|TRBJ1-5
TGTGCCAGCAGTTTAGTCGGACAGGGCGAAGAGCCCCAGCATTTT
CASSLVGQGEEPQHF
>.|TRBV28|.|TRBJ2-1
TGTGCCAGCACGGGGGCGGAAGGCAATGAGCAGTTCTTC
CASTGAEGNEQFF
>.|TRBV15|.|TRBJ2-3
TGTGCCACCAGCAGAGACGCCAGGGGTTACACAGATACGCAGTATTTT
CATSRDARGYTDTQYF
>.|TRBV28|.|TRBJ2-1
TGTGCCAGCAGTGCCGGTGGCCCGAGGGTCAATGAGCAGTTCTTC
CASSAGGPRVNEQFF
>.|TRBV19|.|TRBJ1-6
TGTGCCAGTAGTGACGGCAGGTGGACCTATAATTCACCCCTCCACTTT
CASSDGRWTYNSPLHF
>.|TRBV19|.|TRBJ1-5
TGTGCCAGTAGTATTACAGGGTATAGCAATCAGCCCCAGCATTTT
CASSITGYSNQPQHF
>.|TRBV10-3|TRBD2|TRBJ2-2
TGTGCCATCAGTGAGAGGGGGACTAGCGGGAGAAGCGGCACCGGGGAGCTGTTTTTT
CAISERGTSGRSGTGELFF
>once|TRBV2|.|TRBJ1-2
TGTGCCAGCAGTGCCCAGCCCAACTATGGCTACACCTTC
CASSAQPNYGYTF
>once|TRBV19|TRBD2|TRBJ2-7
TGTGCCAGTAGGAGTAGCGGGGGATCCTACGAGCAGTACTTC
CASRSSGGSYEQYF
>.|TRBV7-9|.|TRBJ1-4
TGTGCCAGCAGCTACGTTGGGGGCCCAGATAATGAAAAACTGTTTTTT
CASSYVGGPDNEKLFF
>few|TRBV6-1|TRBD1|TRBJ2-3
TGTGCCAGCAGTCAAGCCGGGACAGCCACTAGCACAGATACGCAGTATTTT
CASSQAGTATSTDTQYF
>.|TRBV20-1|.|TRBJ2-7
TGCAGTGCTAGACCTTCTTGGACAGCCTACGAGCAGTACTTC
CSARPSWTAYEQYF
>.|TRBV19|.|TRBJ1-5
TGTGCCAGTAGTTTTCTGGCTCAGCCCCAGCATTTT
CASSFLAQPQHF
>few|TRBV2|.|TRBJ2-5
TGTGCCAGCAGTGAATCGCGGTCCCAAGAGACCCAGTACTTC
CASSESRSQETQYF
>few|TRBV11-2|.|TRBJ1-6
TGTGCCAGCAGCCCCTACAGGGCTAATTCACCCCTCCACTTT
CASSPYRANSPLHF
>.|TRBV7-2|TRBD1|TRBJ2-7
TGTGCCAGCAGCCCCTCCCGGGACAGGGACGAGCAGTACTTC
CASSPSRDRDEQYF